This record covers a single T cell receptor (beta chain). This clone's antigen is unknown. The sample holds no much larger clone one base away, and base qualities are not on file. The library was prepared using PCR. This sample was sequenced with an Illumina HiSeq 2500. To normalize quantification of the TCRbeta repertoire, the TCR libraries were built with molecular barcoding that relied on unique molecular identifiers. TCRdb reprocessed the public reads (quality trimming at Q25 with fastp, clone calling with MiXCR) and kept in-frame beta chains. Rows are unified per CDR3 protein, each entry keeping the most common DNA and genes. Present in this sample are about 900,000 distinct CDR3 sequences, about 26% of which were seen just once. Roughly 28% of the sample is in the top ten clones. These data are taken from a study of T-cell reconstitution after alpha-beta-depleted transplantation in children (dated by TCRdb to 2016 to 2018). Broadly, across the study: Using TCR repertoire profiling, the study followed T-cell immune reconstitution in a quantitative way in children after TCRalphabeta/CD19-depleted allogeneic hematopoietic cell transplantation.

CDR1 and CDR2 are drawn from the germline V gene: MNHEY, SVGAGI. CDR3 length: 15 amino acids, cysteine to phenylalanine. Just the 45-base CDR3 DNA is kept, in frame starting at base 1. Trimming takes 0 bases from V and 5 bases from J, and the germline ends sit 13 bases apart. The meaning of the sample's treatment or condition label: allogeneic hematopoietic cell transplantation with graft depleted of TCRalphabeta T cells and CD19 B cells. The children who served as transplant recipients had been given grafts of TCRalphabeta/CD19-depleted allogeneic hematopoietic cells. The paper's findings and limits, for the study overall: Apparently early alphabetaT-cell count recovery about two months after transplant reportedly relied on only several hundred rapidly expanded clones derived from non-depleted graft cells. The frequencies of hyperexpanded clones fell over the following months, and after one year, T-cell counts and TCRbeta diversity were mostly attributed to newly produced T cells. In some patients, the high TCRbeta diversity seen at day 60 was put down to recipient T cells and intrathymic progenitors that had survived conditioning.

The chain uses TRBV6-5 and TRBJ2-5; confidence is insufficient to name the D gene. Sequenced material: PBMCs, mostly from graft donor cells, taken 360 days after TCRalphabeta/CD19-depleted stem cell transplant. The TCR originated in a boy younger than two who had a stem cell transplant for SCID, so the T cells may come from the graft donor. The DNA reads as follows: TGTGCCAGCAGTTACTCGTTCACACTGTGGGAGACCCAGTACTTC. Translated, this gives CASSYSFTLWETQYF.